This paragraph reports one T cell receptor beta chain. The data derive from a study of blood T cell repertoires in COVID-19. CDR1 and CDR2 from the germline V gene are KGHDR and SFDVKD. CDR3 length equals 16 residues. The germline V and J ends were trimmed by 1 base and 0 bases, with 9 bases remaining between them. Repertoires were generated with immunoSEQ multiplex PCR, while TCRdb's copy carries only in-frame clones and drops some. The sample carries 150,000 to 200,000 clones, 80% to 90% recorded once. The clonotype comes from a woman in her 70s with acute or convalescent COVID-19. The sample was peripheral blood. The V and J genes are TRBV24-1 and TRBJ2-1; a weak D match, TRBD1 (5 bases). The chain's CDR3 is CATSDFKGISYNEQFF. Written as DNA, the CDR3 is TGTGCCACCAGTGATTTCAAGGGGATCTCCTACAATGAGCAGTTCTTC.